These T cell receptor beta chains were read from a single sample in a study of T-cell reconstitution after alpha-beta-depleted transplantation in children. MiXCR, run by TCRdb on the PCR reads, gives a single entry per CDR3 protein. The table lists roughly 100,000 distinct CDR3 sequences, roughly 7.7% of them singletons. This specimen consisted of PBMCs from the stem cell graft donor, obtained from the stem cell graft. The source is a human donor who donated a stem cell graft to a child with congenital amegakaryocytic thrombocytopenia. Each CDR3 is given with its conserved first and last residue. The order of the fields is CDR3 DNA, CDR3 protein, D gene, clone size, J gene, V gene, CDR3 length. The D gene is left open where the match is weak. Clone size is stated in some rows and not others, as once, few, many or a class when expanded.

CDR3nt: TGTGCCAGCAGAACCCAGACAGGGGCAGCCACTGAAGCTTTCTTT
CDR3aa: CASRTQTGAATEAFF
d_gene: TRBD1
abundance: many
j_gene: TRBJ1-1
v_gene: TRBV6-5
len: 15

CDR3nt: TGCAGCGTTGAAGATCGCGGGGCAACTGAAGCTTTCTTT
CDR3aa: CSVEDRGATEAFF
d_gene: .
abundance: many
j_gene: TRBJ1-1
v_gene: TRBV29-1
len: 13

CDR3nt: TGTGCCAGCAGCTTCCTCGGGGGGAGGGGTCAGCTGGGCGAGCAGTACTTC
CDR3aa: CASSFLGGRGQLGEQYF
d_gene: TRBD2
abundance: many
j_gene: TRBJ2-7
v_gene: TRBV11-2
len: 17

CDR3nt: TGTGCCAGCAGCCCCTCGGGACAGGGCGGGGGCTACACCTTC
CDR3aa: CASSPSGQGGGYTF
d_gene: TRBD1
abundance: .
j_gene: TRBJ1-2
v_gene: TRBV7-2
len: 14

CDR3nt: TGCAGTGTATCAACCCATGGCTACACCTTC
CDR3aa: CSVSTHGYTF
d_gene: .
abundance: .
j_gene: TRBJ1-2
v_gene: TRBV20-1
len: 10

CDR3nt: TGCGCCAGCAGCCCAGAAGGACAGAGCTCCTACAATGAGCAGTTCTTC
CDR3aa: CASSPEGQSSYNEQFF
d_gene: .
abundance: .
j_gene: TRBJ2-1
v_gene: TRBV5-1
len: 16

CDR3nt: TGTGCCAGCAGCGTAGGGGTCCTAAACAGGAATGAGCAGTTCTTC
CDR3aa: CASSVGVLNRNEQFF
d_gene: .
abundance: many
j_gene: TRBJ2-1
v_gene: TRBV9
len: 15

CDR3nt: TGTGCCAGCTCACCACCGGGGGACGAGCAGTACTTC
CDR3aa: CASSPPGDEQYF
d_gene: .
abundance: many
j_gene: TRBJ2-7
v_gene: TRBV18
len: 12

CDR3nt: TGCAGTGCCCATCCGACGGGGAGCGGGGAGCTGTTTTTT
CDR3aa: CSAHPTGSGELFF
d_gene: .
abundance: many
j_gene: TRBJ2-2
v_gene: TRBV20-1
len: 13

CDR3nt: TGCGCCAGCAGTGAATGGGCGGGAGGTCGTTCAGAGACCCAGTACTTC
CDR3aa: CASSEWAGGRSETQYF
d_gene: TRBD2
abundance: .
j_gene: TRBJ2-5
v_gene: TRBV10-2
len: 16

CDR3nt: TGTGCCAGCAAAATGGACTACGGTCGGGAGCAGTACTTC
CDR3aa: CASKMDYGREQYF
d_gene: .
abundance: many
j_gene: TRBJ2-7
v_gene: TRBV6-1
len: 13

CDR3nt: TGTGCCAGCAGCACCCGGACAGGGCTAGATGAAAAACTGTTTTTT
CDR3aa: CASSTRTGLDEKLFF
d_gene: TRBD1
abundance: few
j_gene: TRBJ1-4
v_gene: TRBV7-8
len: 15

CDR3nt: TGTGCCAGCAGTTTATACGAGCTTACTTACTTT
CDR3aa: CASSLYELTYF
d_gene: .
abundance: .
j_gene: TRBJ1-1
v_gene: TRBV12-3/TRBV12-4
len: 11

CDR3nt: TGTGCCAGCAGTCTAGGCCCGACCCAAGAGACCCAGTACTTC
CDR3aa: CASSLGPTQETQYF
d_gene: .
abundance: many
j_gene: TRBJ2-5
v_gene: TRBV6-5
len: 14

CDR3nt: TGTGCCAGCAGTTACGTCGGACTAGCGGGAGGTTCCGGGGAGCTGTTTTTT
CDR3aa: CASSYVGLAGGSGELFF
d_gene: TRBD2
abundance: many
j_gene: TRBJ2-2
v_gene: TRBV6-2/TRBV6-3
len: 17

CDR3nt: TGTGCCAGCAGCCCAGGTATCGGCGCCGGGGAGCTGTTTTTT
CDR3aa: CASSPGIGAGELFF
d_gene: .
abundance: many
j_gene: TRBJ2-2
v_gene: TRBV7-2
len: 14

CDR3nt: TGTGCCAGAAGCTTGTGCAGGGTATTTCAGCCCCAGCATTTT
CDR3aa: CARSLCRVFQPQHF
d_gene: .
abundance: .
j_gene: TRBJ1-5
v_gene: TRBV5-3
len: 14

CDR3nt: TGTGCCAGCAGCGACCAACGTACCTGGGGGACTTCACCCCTCCACTTT
CDR3aa: CASSDQRTWGTSPLHF
d_gene: .
abundance: many
j_gene: TRBJ1-6
v_gene: TRBV6-1
len: 16

CDR3nt: TGCGCCAGCAGCGTCCAGTTATCCTCCTACGAGCAGTACTTC
CDR3aa: CASSVQLSSYEQYF
d_gene: .
abundance: many
j_gene: TRBJ2-7
v_gene: TRBV5-1
len: 14

CDR3nt: TGCGCCAGCAGCGCTTACAGGGCACCCGGAAACACCATATATTTT
CDR3aa: CASSAYRAPGNTIYF
d_gene: .
abundance: many
j_gene: TRBJ1-3
v_gene: TRBV5-1
len: 15

CDR3nt: TGTGCCAGCAGCAGGGGTGACTATGGCTACACCTTC
CDR3aa: CASSRGDYGYTF
d_gene: .
abundance: .
j_gene: TRBJ1-2
v_gene: TRBV5-8
len: 12

CDR3nt: TGCGCCAGCAGCCACGGGTCCACTATGAACACTGAAGCTTTCTTT
CDR3aa: CASSHGSTMNTEAFF
d_gene: .
abundance: many
j_gene: TRBJ1-1
v_gene: TRBV5-1
len: 15